Listed below are T cell receptor beta chains from one sample, sequenced in a study of cytomegalovirus exposure and HLA in healthy donors. The table came from immunoSEQ multiplex PCR; TCRdb's copy has only in-frame clones and leaves some out. This table holds about 220,000 clones, 85% to 90% found once. The sample taken for sequencing was PBMCs. These receptors originate from a man between 18 and 29 years old in good health and CMV-seronegative. Both conserved end residues are part of each CDR3. The D gene is left open where the match is weak. Clone size is not always given. Where it is, it says once, few, many or a class for expanded clones.

CDR3 length	clone size	D gene	V gene	J gene	CDR3 protein	CDR3 DNA
15	-	TRBD1	TRBV15	TRBJ1-3	CATSRRQGFGNTIYF	TGTGCCACCAGCAGAAGACAGGGGTTTGGAAACACCATATATTTT
14	-	-	TRBV7-2	TRBJ2-7	CASSLNGAAYEQYF	TGTGCCAGCAGCTTAAATGGAGCGGCCTACGAGCAGTACTTC
12	-	-	TRBV5-1	TRBJ1-1	CASSLGQGEAFF	TGCGCCAGCAGCTTGGGGCAGGGTGAAGCTTTCTTT
13	few	TRBD1	TRBV19	TRBJ2-7	CACKRGQGYEQYF	TGTGCCTGCAAAAGGGGACAGGGCTACGAGCAGTACTTC
14	-	TRBD2	TRBV5-6	TRBJ2-5	CASSLLAGAETQYF	TGTGCCAGCAGCTTGTTAGCGGGGGCCGAGACCCAGTACTTC
12	-	-	TRBV5-1	TRBJ1-4	CASSQGNEKLFF	TGCGCCAGCAGTCAGGGGAATGAAAAACTGTTTTTT
17	-	-	TRBV7-9	TRBJ1-1	CASKASFRRDTDTEAFF	TGTGCCAGCAAAGCGTCGTTCCGACGGGACACCGACACTGAAGCTTTCTTT
15	few	-	TRBV30	TRBJ1-6	CAWSPRRSYNSPLHF	TGTGCCTGGAGTCCACGGAGATCCTATAATTCACCCCTCCACTTT
15	-	TRBD1	TRBV4-1	TRBJ2-3	CASSLQGSVTDTQYF	TGCGCCAGCAGCCTACAGGGGTCTGTCACAGATACGCAGTATTTT
15	-	TRBD2	TRBV13	TRBJ2-1	CASSLGGLAVNEQFF	TGTGCCAGCAGCTTAGGCGGACTAGCGGTTAATGAGCAGTTCTTC
15	-	TRBD1	TRBV27	TRBJ2-7	CASSLNRGRLYEQYF	TGTGCCAGCAGTCTAAACAGGGGGCGCCTCTACGAGCAGTACTTC
16	-	TRBD2	TRBV7-3	TRBJ2-3	CASSPSLAGSTDTQYF	TGTGCCAGCAGCCCCTCTTTAGCGGGAAGCACAGATACGCAGTATTTT
12	-	TRBD1	TRBV27	TRBJ2-7	CASSGDRGEQYF	TGTGCCAGCAGTGGGGACAGGGGGGAGCAGTACTTC
15	-	TRBD1	TRBV5-1	TRBJ2-3	CASSTGQGATDTQYF	TGCGCCAGCAGCACGGGACAGGGGGCGACAGATACGCAGTATTTT
13	once	TRBD1	TRBV7-8	TRBJ1-1	CASRNRGQTEAFF	TGTGCCAGCAGAAACAGGGGGCAGACTGAAGCTTTCTTT
19	-	TRBD2	TRBV18	TRBJ2-1	CASSPPGVRWTSGGNEQFF	TGTGCCAGCTCACCACCGGGAGTTCGGTGGACTAGCGGGGGCAATGAGCAGTTCTTC
14	few	-	TRBV7-2	TRBJ1-4	CASSLDPGSEKLFF	TGTGCCAGCAGCTTAGACCCAGGGTCAGAAAAACTGTTTTTT
14	-	-	TRBV7-9	TRBJ1-5	CASSSGTLGGPQHF	TGTGCCAGCAGCTCCGGGACCCTAGGGGGGCCCCAGCATTTT
14	-	-	TRBV27	TRBJ1-1	CASSLEGLATEAFF	TGTGCCAGCAGTTTGGAGGGGCTGGCCACTGAAGCTTTCTTT
15	few	-	TRBV2	TRBJ2-2	CASKEDRIHTGELFF	TGTGCCAGCAAGGAGGACAGAATCCACACCGGGGAGCTGTTTTTT
15	-	-	TRBV5-4	TRBJ1-5	CASSLDAYSNQPQHF	TGTGCCAGCAGCCTTGATGCGTATAGCAATCAGCCCCAGCATTTT
13	-	TRBD2	TRBV9	TRBJ2-2	CASSVGGTGELFF	TGTGCCAGCAGCGTGGGGGGGACCGGGGAGCTGTTTTTT
15	-	-	TRBV6-5	TRBJ2-5	CASSWQGGDQETQYF	TGTGCCAGCAGTTGGCAGGGGGGAGACCAAGAGACCCAGTACTTC
16	few	TRBD1	TRBV10-3	TRBJ1-2	CAISDPGQAFNYGYTF	TGTGCCATCAGTGATCCGGGACAGGCCTTTAACTATGGCTACACCTTC
14	many	-	TRBV6-4	TRBJ2-3	CASSDHLEADTQYF	TGTGCCAGCAGTGATCACCTAGAGGCAGATACGCAGTATTTT
13	-	-	TRBV6-6	TRBJ1-5	CASSEQGNQPQHF	TGTGCCAGCAGTGAGCAGGGAAATCAGCCCCAGCATTTT
15	-	-	TRBV5-4	TRBJ2-7	CASSLVSAGHYEQYF	TGTGCCAGCAGCTTGGTTTCTGCGGGGCACTACGAGCAGTACTTC
13	-	-	TRBV7-2	TRBJ2-7	CASTSGAPYEQYF	TGTGCCAGCACATCAGGGGCCCCCTACGAGCAGTACTTC
17	-	-	TRBV9	TRBJ1-3	CASSFTPPGSSGNTIYF	TGTGCCAGCAGCTTCACACCTCCGGGATCCTCTGGAAACACCATATATTTT
16	-	TRBD1	TRBV5-1	TRBJ2-3	CASSPTGGSVGDTQYF	TGCGCCAGCAGCCCGACAGGGGGATCCGTAGGGGATACGCAGTATTTT
16	-	TRBD1	TRBV6-1	TRBJ2-5	CASSGLTGEETQTQYF	TGTGCCAGCAGTGGTCTGACAGGGGAGGAGACCCAGACCCAGTACTTC
15	-	TRBD1	TRBV7-2	TRBJ2-7	CASSLAGGTGEQQYF	TGTGCCAGCAGCTTAGCCGGGGGGACAGGGGAACAGCAGTACTTC
14	once	TRBD2	TRBV6-1	TRBJ2-7	CASILAGVSYEQYF	TGTGCCAGCATTTTAGCGGGAGTATCCTACGAGCAGTACTTC
14	-	-	TRBV6-5	TRBJ1-1	CASSSFSGSPEAFF	TGTGCCAGCAGTTCCTTCTCAGGGTCCCCCGAAGCTTTCTTT
12	-	-	TRBV6-5	TRBJ1-2	CASSSGTYGYTF	TGTGCCAGCAGTTCGGGAACCTATGGCTACACCTTC
16	few	-	TRBV6-5	TRBJ1-6	CASSYQPEVPNSPLHF	TGTGCCAGCAGTTACCAACCTGAGGTACCCAATTCACCCCTCCACTTT
16	-	TRBD2	TRBV7-9	TRBJ2-3	CASSLGGGRATNTQYF	TGTGCCAGCAGCTTAGGAGGAGGGAGGGCGACTAATACGCAGTATTTT
14	-	-	TRBV13	TRBJ2-7	CASSLLRDTYEQYF	TGTGCCAGCAGCCTCCTCAGGGACACCTACGAGCAGTACTTC
14	few	TRBD1	TRBV11-2	TRBJ1-5	CASSWTGRNQPQHF	TGTGCCAGCAGCTGGACAGGGCGCAATCAGCCCCAGCATTTT
15	few	TRBD2	TRBV5-4	TRBJ2-7	CASRPPSGDPYEQYF	TGTGCCAGCCGACCCCCCAGCGGGGACCCCTACGAGCAGTACTTC
17	-	TRBD2	TRBV15	TRBJ2-3	CATRRRTSGARTDTQYF	TGTGCCACCCGACGTAGGACTAGCGGGGCTCGCACAGATACGCAGTATTTT
12	-	-	TRBV28	TRBJ2-5	CASRPQRETQYF	TGTGCCAGCAGGCCCCAGCGAGAGACCCAGTACTTC
13	-	-	TRBV19	TRBJ1-1	CASSMWGDTEAFF	TGTGCCAGTAGTATGTGGGGGGACACTGAAGCTTTCTTT
14	-	-	TRBV6-5	TRBJ2-5	CASSYSQYQETQYF	TGTGCCAGCAGTTACTCGCAGTATCAAGAGACCCAGTACTTC
15	-	-	TRBV6-5	TRBJ2-3	CASSSYGLAPDTQYF	TGTGCCAGCAGTTCTTATGGGCTAGCGCCCGATACGCAGTATTTT
15	-	TRBD2	TRBV9	TRBJ2-1	CASSVRLAGSNEQFF	TGTGCCAGCAGCGTTAGACTAGCGGGGTCCAATGAGCAGTTCTTC
16	few	TRBD1	TRBV5-4	TRBJ1-6	CASSLGGQGINSPLHF	TGTGCCAGCAGCTTGGGGGGACAGGGGATTAATTCACCCCTCCACTTT
13	-	-	TRBV5-1	TRBJ2-3	CASSTPRADTQYF	TGCGCCAGCAGCACGCCCCGAGCGGATACGCAGTATTTT
14	-	-	TRBV19	TRBJ2-7	CASSSYSGYYEQYF	TGTGCCAGTAGTTCCTATAGCGGCTACTACGAGCAGTACTTC
14	few	TRBD2	TRBV10-3	TRBJ2-3	CAIRASGSTDTQYF	TGTGCCATCAGGGCTAGCGGGAGCACAGATACGCAGTATTTT
14	-	-	TRBV6-6	TRBJ2-7	CASSYSRPLFEQYF	TGTGCCAGCAGTTATTCTAGACCACTTTTCGAGCAGTACTTC
15	-	TRBD1	TRBV6-1	TRBJ2-3	CASSDPGTVADTQYF	TGTGCCAGCAGTGACCCAGGGACAGTAGCAGATACGCAGTATTTT
17	-	TRBD1	TRBV27	TRBJ1-4	CASSLFFQGVANEKLFF	TGTGCCAGCAGTTTATTCTTTCAGGGGGTTGCTAATGAAAAACTGTTTTTT
15	-	-	TRBV7-2	TRBJ1-5	CASSLVAGVNQPQHF	TGTGCCAGCAGCTTAGTTGCGGGAGTCAATCAGCCCCAGCATTTT
15	-	TRBD2	TRBV30	TRBJ2-6	CAWRRGGSGANVLTF	TGTGCCTGGAGGCGGGGGGGGTCTGGGGCCAACGTCCTGACTTTC
13	-	-	TRBV7-2	TRBJ2-5	CASSPGLQETQYF	TGTGCCAGCAGCCCCGGGTTACAAGAGACCCAGTACTTC
14	-	-	TRBV12-5	TRBJ1-5	CASGLDSLWQPQHF	TGTGCTAGTGGTTTGGACAGTCTTTGGCAGCCCCAGCATTTT
16	once	-	TRBV4-3	TRBJ1-5	CASSQDFNRVYQPQHF	TGCGCCAGCAGCCAAGATTTCAACAGGGTGTATCAGCCCCAGCATTTT